The 2 T cell receptor beta chains below all came from one sample that was sequenced in a study of T cell responses to AZD1222 COVID-19 vaccine. Profiled with immunoSEQ multiplex PCR; TCRdb holds only in-frame clones, not every one. The data hold fewer than 130,000 clones, with approximately 94% observed a single time. This specimen was peripheral blood, taken 28 days after the second AZD1222 dose. These receptors were taken from an adult who received the AZD1222 COVID-19 vaccine.

This rearrangement joins TRBV4-1 to TRBJ1-6; D not resolved. CDR1 and CDR2 (germline): MGHRA, YSYEKL. The CDR3 extends over 14 amino acids. V was trimmed by 0 bases and J by 14 bases, leaving 14 bases between them. CDR3 amino acids: CASSQDPFGGTLHF. DNA of the CDR3: TGCGCCAGCAGCCAAGACCCCTTCGGTGGAACCCTCCACTTT.

The chain employs TRBV30 and TRBJ2-1; 8 bases fit TRBD2. This CDR3 spans 15 amino acids. The germline V gene encodes CDR1 GTSNPN and CDR2 SVGIG (reference sequence). The J segment lost 4 bases and the V segment lost 0 bases, leaving 5 bases of the junction unmatched. The CDR3 bases are TGTGCCTGGAGTGTACGGGGGGGCGGGTACAATGAGCAGTTCTTC. Translated: CAWSVRGGGYNEQFF.